The source of this TCR beta chain is a study of identical twins. Study-level results: For cord blood, abundant beta clonotypes had fewer insertions, unlike memory repertoires, which showed none. Zero-insertion analyses were open to partial confounding by invariant MAIT and iNKT cells.

The CDR3 contains 13 residues. Germline loops: CDR1 LNHNV, CDR2 YYDKDF (reference sequence). The V end was cut by 1 base, the J end by 5 bases, with 9 bases between. TCRdb processed the 5' RACE reads anew with MiXCR; each CDR3 protein has one entry. Of roughly 700,000 distinct CDR3 sequences listed, 8.6% are singletons. Note on this clonotype: Its antigen is unidentified.

The same data also contributed to another study, on yellow fever vaccine responses in identical twins.

This clonotype was obtained from a woman aged 18-30 years in good health. Material: PBMCs. V usage is TRBV15 and J usage is TRBJ2-7, with unresolved D. The CDR3 sequence is CATSRVPWDEQYF. The CDR3 nucleotides read TGTGCCACCAGCAGAGTCCCCTGGGACGAGCAGTACTTC.